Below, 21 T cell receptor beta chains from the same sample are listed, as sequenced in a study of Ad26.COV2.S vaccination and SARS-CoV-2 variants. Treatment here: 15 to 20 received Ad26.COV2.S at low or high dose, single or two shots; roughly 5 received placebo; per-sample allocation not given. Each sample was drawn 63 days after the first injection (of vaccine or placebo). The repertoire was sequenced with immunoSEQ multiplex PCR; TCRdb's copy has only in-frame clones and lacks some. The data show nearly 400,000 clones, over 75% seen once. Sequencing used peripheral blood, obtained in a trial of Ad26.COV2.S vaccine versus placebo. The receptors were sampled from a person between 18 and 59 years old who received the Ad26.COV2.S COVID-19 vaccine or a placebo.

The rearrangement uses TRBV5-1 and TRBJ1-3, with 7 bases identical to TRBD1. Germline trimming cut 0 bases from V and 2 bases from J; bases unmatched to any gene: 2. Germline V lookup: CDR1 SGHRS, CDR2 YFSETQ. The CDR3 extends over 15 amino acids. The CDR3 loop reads CASSLVQGTGNTIYF. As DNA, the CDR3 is TGCGCCAGCAGCTTGGTACAGGGGACTGGAAACACCATATATTTT. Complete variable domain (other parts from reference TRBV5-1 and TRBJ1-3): KAGVTQTPRYLIKTRGQQVTLSCSPISGHRSVSWYQQTPGQGLQFLFEYFSETQRNKGNFPGRFSGRQFSNSRSEMNVSTLELGDSALYLCASSLVQGTGNTIYFGEGSWLTVV.

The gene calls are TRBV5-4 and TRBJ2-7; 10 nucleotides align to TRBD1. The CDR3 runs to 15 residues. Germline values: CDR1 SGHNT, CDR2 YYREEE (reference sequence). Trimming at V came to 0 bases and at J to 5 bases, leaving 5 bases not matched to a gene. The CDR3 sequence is CASSLDGTGVNEQYF. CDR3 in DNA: TGTGCCAGCAGCTTGGATGGGACAGGGGTTAACGAGCAGTACTTC.

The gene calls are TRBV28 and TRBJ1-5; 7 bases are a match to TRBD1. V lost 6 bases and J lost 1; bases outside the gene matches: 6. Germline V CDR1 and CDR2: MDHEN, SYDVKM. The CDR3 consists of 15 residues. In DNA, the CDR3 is TGTGCCAGCAGGGCCAAACAGGGGAGCAATCAGCCCCAGCATTTT. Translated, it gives CASRAKQGSNQPQHF.

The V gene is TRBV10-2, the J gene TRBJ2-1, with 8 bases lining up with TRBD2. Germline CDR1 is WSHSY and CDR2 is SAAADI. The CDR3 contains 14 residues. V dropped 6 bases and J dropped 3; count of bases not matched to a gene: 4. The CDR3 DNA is TGCGCCAGCAGGTCGAGCGGGGGCTACAATGAGCAGTTCTTC. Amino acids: CASRSSGGYNEQFF.

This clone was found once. The CDR3 sequence: CSASLLAGPYNEQFF. CDR3 bases: TGCAGTGCTAGTCTCCTAGCGGGACCTTACAATGAGCAGTTCTTC. This chain links TRBV20-1 with TRBJ2-1; TRBD2 matches at 9 bases. The germline CDR1 and CDR2 sequences are DFQATT and SNEGSKA (reference sequence). Trimming cost V 3 bases and J 4 bases; bases outside gene matches: 7. The CDR3 length is 15 residues.

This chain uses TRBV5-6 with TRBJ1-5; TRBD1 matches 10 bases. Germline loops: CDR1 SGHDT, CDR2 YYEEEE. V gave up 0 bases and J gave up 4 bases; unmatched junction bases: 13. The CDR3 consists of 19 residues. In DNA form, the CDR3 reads TGTGCCAGCAGCTTGGACCGGGACAGGGGTGTCGGTAGGAATCAGCCCCAGCATTTT. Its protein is CASSLDRDRGVGRNQPQHF.

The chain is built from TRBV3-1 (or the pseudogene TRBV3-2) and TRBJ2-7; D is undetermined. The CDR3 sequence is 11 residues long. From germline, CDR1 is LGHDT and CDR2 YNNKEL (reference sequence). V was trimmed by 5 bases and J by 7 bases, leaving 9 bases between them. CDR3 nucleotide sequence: TGTGCCAGCAGCACCGGGTGGGAGCAGTACTTC. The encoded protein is CASSTGWEQYF.

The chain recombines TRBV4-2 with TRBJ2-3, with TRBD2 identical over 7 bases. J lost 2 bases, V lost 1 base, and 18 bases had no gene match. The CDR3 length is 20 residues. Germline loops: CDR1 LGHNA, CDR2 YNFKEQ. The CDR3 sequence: CASSQVKLGLADQSTDTQYF. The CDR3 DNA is TGTGCCAGCAGCCAAGTGAAGCTTGGGCTAGCGGACCAATCCACAGATACGCAGTATTTT.

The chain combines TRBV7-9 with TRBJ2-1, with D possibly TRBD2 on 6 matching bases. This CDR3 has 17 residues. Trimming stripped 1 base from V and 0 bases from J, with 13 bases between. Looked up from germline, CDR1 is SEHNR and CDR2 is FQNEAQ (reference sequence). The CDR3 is CASSLGVGRGSYNEQFF. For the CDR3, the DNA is TGTGCCAGCAGCTTAGGGGTTGGGCGGGGCTCCTACAATGAGCAGTTCTTC.

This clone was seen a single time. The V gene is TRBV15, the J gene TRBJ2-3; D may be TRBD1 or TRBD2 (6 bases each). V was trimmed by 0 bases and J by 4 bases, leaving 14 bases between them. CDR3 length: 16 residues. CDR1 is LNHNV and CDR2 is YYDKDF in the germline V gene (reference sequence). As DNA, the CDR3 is TGTGCCACCAGCAGAGATCTTTGGGGGGCGTCAGATACGCAGTATTTT. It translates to CATSRDLWGASDTQYF. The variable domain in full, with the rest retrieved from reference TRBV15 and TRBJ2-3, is DAMVIQNPRYQVTQFGKPVTLSCSQTLNHNVMYWYQQKSSQAPKLLFHYYDKDFNNEADTPDNFQSRRPNTSFCFLDIRSPGLGDTAMYLCATSRDLWGASDTQYFGPGTRLTVL.

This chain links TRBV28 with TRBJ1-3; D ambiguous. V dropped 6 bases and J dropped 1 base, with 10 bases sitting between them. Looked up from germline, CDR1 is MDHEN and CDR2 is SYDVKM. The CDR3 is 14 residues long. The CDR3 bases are TGTGCCAGCAGCCCCCAGTTGTCTGGAAACACCATATATTTT. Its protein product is CASSPQLSGNTIYF.

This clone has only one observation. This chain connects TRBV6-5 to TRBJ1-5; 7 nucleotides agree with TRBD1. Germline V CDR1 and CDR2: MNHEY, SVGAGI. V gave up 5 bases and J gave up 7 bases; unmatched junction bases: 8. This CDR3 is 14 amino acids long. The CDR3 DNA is TGTGCCAGCAGTACAGGGGAGGGATTACAGCCCCAGCATTTT. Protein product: CASSTGEGLQPQHF.

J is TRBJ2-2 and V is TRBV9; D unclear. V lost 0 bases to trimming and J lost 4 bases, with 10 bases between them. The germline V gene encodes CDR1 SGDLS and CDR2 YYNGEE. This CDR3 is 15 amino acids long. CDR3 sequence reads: CASSVEAPPTGELFF. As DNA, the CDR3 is TGTGCCAGCAGCGTAGAAGCCCCTCCCACCGGGGAGCTGTTTTTT.

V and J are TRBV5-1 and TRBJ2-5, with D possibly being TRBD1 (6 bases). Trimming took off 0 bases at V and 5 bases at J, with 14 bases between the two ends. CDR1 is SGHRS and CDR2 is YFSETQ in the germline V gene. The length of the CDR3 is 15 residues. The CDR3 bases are TGCGCCAGCAGCTTGGACATGGGGGCGTGGGAGACCCAGTACTTC. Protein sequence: CASSLDMGAWETQYF.

CDR3 loop: CRGLAGGRNEQFF. CDR3 sequence (DNA): TGTAGGGGGCTAGCGGGAGGACGAAATGAGCAGTTCTTC. The rearrangement links TRBV21-1 to TRBJ2-1; no DNA check was done on the table's D call, TRBD2. TRBV21-1 is a known pseudogene. The CDR3 consists of 13 residues.

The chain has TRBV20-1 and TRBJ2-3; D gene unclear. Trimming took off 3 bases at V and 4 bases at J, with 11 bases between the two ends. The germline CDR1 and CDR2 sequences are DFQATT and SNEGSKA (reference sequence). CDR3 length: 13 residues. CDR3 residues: CSASYQVPDTQYF. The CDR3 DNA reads TGCAGTGCTAGTTATCAGGTCCCAGATACGCAGTATTTT.

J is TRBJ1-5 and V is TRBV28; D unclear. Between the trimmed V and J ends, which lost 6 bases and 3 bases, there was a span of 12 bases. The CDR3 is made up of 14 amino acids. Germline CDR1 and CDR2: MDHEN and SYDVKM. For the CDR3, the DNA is TGTGCCAGCAGCCCCGGGCAGCCCAATCAGCCCCAGCATTTT. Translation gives CASSPGQPNQPQHF.

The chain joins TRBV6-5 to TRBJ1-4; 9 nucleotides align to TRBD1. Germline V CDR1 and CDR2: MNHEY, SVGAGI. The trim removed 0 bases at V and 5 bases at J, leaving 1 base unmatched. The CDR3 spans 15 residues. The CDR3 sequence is CASSYSGQGNEKLFF. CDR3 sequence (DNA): TGTGCCAGCAGTTACTCCGGACAGGGGAATGAAAAACTGTTTTTT.

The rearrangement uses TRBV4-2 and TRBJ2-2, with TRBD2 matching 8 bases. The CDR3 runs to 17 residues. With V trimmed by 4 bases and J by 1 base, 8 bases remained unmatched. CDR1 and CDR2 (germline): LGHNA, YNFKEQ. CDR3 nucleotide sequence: TGTGCCAGCAGCCCCGCCCCAAGCGGGAGGAACACCGGGGAGCTGTTTTTT. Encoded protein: CASSPAPSGRNTGELFF.

The CDR3 nucleotides are TGTGCCAGCAGCCCGGGACAGGGGGCGACTCGTCGGTACTTC. Its protein product is CASSPGQGATRRYF. The chain employs TRBV14 and TRBJ2-7, with TRBD1 matching over 12 bases. Germline trimming cut 4 bases from V and 12 bases from J; bases unmatched to any gene: 10. The CDR3 runs to 14 residues. Germline V lookup: CDR1 SGHDN, CDR2 FVKESK.

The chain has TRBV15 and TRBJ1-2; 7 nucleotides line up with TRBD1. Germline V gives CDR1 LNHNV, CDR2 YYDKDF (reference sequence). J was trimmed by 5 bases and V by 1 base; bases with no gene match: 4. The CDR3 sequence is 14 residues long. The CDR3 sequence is CATSRASGGYGYTF. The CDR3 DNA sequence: TGTGCCACCAGCAGAGCTTCAGGGGGGTATGGCTACACCTTC.